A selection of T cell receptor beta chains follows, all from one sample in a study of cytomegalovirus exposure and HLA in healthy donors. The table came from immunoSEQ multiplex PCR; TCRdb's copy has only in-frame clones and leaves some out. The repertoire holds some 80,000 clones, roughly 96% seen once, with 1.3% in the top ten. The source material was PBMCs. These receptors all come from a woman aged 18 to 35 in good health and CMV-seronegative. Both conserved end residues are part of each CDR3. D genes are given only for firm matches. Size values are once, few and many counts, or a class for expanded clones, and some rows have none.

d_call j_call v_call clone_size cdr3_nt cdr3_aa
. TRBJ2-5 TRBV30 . TGTGCCTGGGACCGGGGAGGAGAGACCCAGTACTTC CAWDRGGETQYF
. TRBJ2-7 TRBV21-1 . TGTGCCAGCAGCAAAGAGGGACGGGAGATCCACGAGCAGTACTTC CASSKEGREIHEQYF
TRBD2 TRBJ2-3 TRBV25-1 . TGTGCCAGCAGTGGCTCAGCGGGAGGGTTTGATACGCAGTATTTT CASSGSAGGFDTQYF
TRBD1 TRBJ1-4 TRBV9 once TGTGCCAGCAGCGTAGCCTCTGGACAGGCTGTTGAAAAACTGTTTTTT CASSVASGQAVEKLFF
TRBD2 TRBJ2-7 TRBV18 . TGTGCCAGCTCACCCGGACTAGCGGGACCCTACGAGCAGTACTTC CASSPGLAGPYEQYF
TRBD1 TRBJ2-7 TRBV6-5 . TGTGCCAGCAGTTTACTCCGGGACAGTAACAACGAGCAGTACTTC CASSLLRDSNNEQYF
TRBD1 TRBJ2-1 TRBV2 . TGTGCCAGCAGCCAGACAGGGGATGTAGGCTACAATGAGCAGTTCTTC CASSQTGDVGYNEQFF
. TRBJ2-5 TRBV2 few TGTGCCAGCAGGCGGGGTGGATGGGACCAGTACTTC CASRRGGWDQYF
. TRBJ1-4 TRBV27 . TGTGCCAGCAAAGGGACTCTTGGGGGTGAAAAACTGTTTTTT CASKGTLGGEKLFF
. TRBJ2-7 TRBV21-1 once TGTGCCAGCAGCAAAGGAACTAGCGGGAGTATCGACGAGCAGTACTTC CASSKGTSGSIDEQYF
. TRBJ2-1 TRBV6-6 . TGTGCCAGCCGGGATGTCCCCCACAATGAGCAGTTCTTC CASRDVPHNEQFF
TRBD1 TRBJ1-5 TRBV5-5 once TGTGCCAGCAGCTTGGGGCCCGGGACAGGGGTTGGAGGCTTCCAGCATTTT CASSLGPGTGVGGFQHF
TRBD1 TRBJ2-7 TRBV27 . TGTGCCAGCAGTCCTTCAGGGGGCGAGCAGTACTTC CASSPSGGEQYF
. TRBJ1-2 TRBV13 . TGTGCCAGCAGCCCACGGAGACAGATCTATGGCTACACCTTC CASSPRRQIYGYTF
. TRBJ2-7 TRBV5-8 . TGTGCCAGCAGCTACCACGGCCCCCCGGGGAGTGAGCAGTACTTC CASSYHGPPGSEQYF
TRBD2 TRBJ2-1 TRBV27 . TGTGCCAGCAGAGTCCCAGCGGGAGTGGGTGAGCAGTTCTTC CASRVPAGVGEQFF
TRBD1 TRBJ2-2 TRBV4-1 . TGCGCCAGCAGCCCCGAAGACAGGGCTGTTACCGGGGAGCTGTTTTTT CASSPEDRAVTGELFF
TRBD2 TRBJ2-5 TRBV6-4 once TGTGCCAGCAGTCGGACTAGCGGGAGTGGGGAGACCCAGTACTTC CASSRTSGSGETQYF
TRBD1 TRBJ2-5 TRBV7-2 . TGTGCCAGCAGCACACCAGGGGGTGACGAGACCCAGTACTTC CASSTPGGDETQYF
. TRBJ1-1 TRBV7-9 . TGTGCCAGCTTAGCCCGCCCCGGGACTCCGAACACTGAAGCTTTCTTT CASLARPGTPNTEAFF
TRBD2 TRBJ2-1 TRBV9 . TGTGCCAGCAGCGTAGGGGCGGGAGTCCCCTACAATGAGCAGTTCTTC CASSVGAGVPYNEQFF
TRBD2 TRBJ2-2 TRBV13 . TGTGCCACCCCGGGACGGGAGGGAACCGGGGAGCTGTTTTTT CATPGREGTGELFF
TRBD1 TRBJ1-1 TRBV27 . TGTGCCAGTAGGGACAGGACCACTGAAGCTTTCTTT CASRDRTTEAFF
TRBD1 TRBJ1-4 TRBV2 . TGTGCCAGCAGTGGGGACAGGGGGTATGAAAAACTGTTTTTT CASSGDRGYEKLFF